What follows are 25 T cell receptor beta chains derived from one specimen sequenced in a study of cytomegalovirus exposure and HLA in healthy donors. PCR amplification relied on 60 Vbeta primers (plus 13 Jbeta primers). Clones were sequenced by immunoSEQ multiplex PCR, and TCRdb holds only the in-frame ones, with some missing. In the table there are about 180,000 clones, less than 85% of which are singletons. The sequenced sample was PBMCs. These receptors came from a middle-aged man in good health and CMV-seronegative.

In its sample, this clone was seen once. CDR3 sequence (DNA): TGTGCCAGCAGCTTAGAGGGGGCTGGTCAGCCCCAGCATTTT. Translated, it gives CASSLEGAGQPQHF. The V gene is TRBV7-2, the J gene TRBJ1-5; 7 bases line up with TRBD1. CDR3 length: 14 amino acids. V lost 1 base and J lost 6; bases outside the gene matches: 3. CDR1 SGHTA and CDR2 FQGNSA come from the germline V gene.

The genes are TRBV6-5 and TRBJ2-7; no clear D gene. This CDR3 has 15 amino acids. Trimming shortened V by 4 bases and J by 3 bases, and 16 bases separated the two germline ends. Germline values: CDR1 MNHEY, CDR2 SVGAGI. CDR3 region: CASSSLVQVGYEQYF. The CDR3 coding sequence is TGTGCCAGCAGTTCCTTAGTCCAAGTCGGCTACGAGCAGTACTTC.

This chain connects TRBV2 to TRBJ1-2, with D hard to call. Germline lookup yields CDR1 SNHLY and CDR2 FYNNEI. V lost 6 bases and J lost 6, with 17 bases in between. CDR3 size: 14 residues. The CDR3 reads CASSVAARSNGYTF. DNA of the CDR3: TGTGCCAGCAGCGTCGCGGCTCGGTCGAATGGCTACACCTTC.

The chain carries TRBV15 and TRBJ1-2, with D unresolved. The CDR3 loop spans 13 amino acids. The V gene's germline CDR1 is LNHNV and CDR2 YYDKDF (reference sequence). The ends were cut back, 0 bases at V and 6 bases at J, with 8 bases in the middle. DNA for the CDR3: TGTGCCACCAGCAGAGATATCAACAATGGCTACACCTTC. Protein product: CATSRDINNGYTF.

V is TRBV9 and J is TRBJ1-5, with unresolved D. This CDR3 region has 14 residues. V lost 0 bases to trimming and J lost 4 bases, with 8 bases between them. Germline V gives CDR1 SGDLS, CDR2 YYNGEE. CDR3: CASSVGGRNQPQHF. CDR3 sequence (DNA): TGTGCCAGCAGCGTAGGAGGGCGGAATCAGCCCCAGCATTTT.

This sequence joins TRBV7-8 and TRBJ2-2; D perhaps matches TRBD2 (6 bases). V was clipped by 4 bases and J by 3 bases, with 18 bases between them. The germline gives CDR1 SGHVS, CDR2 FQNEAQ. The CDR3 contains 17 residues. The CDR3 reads CASSSVQGGPYTGELFF. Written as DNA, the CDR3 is TGTGCCAGCAGCTCGGTCCAAGGAGGGCCGTACACCGGGGAGCTGTTTTTT.

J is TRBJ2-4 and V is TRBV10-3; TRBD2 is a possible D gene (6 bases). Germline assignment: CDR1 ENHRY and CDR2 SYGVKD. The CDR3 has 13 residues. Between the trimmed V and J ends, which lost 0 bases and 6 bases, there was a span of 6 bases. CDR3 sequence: CAISESGGNIQYF. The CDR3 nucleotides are TGTGCCATCAGTGAGTCGGGGGGAAACATTCAGTACTTC.

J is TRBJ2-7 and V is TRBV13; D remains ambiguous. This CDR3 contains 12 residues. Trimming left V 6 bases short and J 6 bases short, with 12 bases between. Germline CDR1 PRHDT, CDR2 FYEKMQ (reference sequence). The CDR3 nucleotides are TGTGCCAGCAGTCCCGCTCTCGGCGAGCAGTACTTC. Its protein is CASSPALGEQYF. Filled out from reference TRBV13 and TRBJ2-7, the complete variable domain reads AAGVIQSPRHLIKEKRETATLKCYPIPRHDTVYWYQQGPGQDPQFLISFYEKMQSDKGSIPDRFSAQQFSDYHSELNMSSLELGDSALYFCASSPALGEQYFGPGTRLTVT.

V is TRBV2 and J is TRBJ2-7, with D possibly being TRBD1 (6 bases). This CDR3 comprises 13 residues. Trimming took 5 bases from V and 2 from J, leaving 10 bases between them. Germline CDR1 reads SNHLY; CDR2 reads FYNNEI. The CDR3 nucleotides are TGTGCCAGCAGTAGAGACAGGACCTACGAGCAGTACTTC. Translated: CASSRDRTYEQYF.

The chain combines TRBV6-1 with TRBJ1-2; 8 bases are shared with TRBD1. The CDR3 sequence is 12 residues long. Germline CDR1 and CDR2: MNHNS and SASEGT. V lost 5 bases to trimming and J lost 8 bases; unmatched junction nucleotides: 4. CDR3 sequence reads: CASSSRTGGYTF. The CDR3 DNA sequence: TGTGCCAGCAGTTCCCGGACAGGGGGCTACACCTTC.

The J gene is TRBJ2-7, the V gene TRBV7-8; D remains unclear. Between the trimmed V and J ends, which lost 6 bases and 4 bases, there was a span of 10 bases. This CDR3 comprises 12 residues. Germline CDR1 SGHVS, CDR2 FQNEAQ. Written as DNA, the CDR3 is TGTGCCAGCAGGACCGGGTCGTACGAGCAGTACTTC. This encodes CASRTGSYEQYF. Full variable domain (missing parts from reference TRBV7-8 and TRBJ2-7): GAGVSQSPRYKVAKRGQDVALRCDPISGHVSLFWYQQALGQGPEFLTYFQNEAQLDKSGLPSDRFFAERPEGSVSTLKIQRTQQEDSAVYLCASRTGSYEQYFGPGTRLTVT.

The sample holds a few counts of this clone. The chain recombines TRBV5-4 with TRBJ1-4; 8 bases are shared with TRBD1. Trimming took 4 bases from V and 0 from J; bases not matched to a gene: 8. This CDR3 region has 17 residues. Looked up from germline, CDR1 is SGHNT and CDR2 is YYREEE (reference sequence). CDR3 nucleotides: TGTGCCAGCAGCACTAGAGACAGGGGATCAACTAATGAAAAACTGTTTTTT. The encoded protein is CASSTRDRGSTNEKLFF. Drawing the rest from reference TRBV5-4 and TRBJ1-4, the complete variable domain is ETGVTQSPTHLIKTRGQQVTLRCSSQSGHNTVSWYQQALGQGPQFIFQYYREEENGRGNFPPRFSGLQFPNYSSELNVNALELDDSALYLCASSTRDRGSTNEKLFFGSGTQLSVL.

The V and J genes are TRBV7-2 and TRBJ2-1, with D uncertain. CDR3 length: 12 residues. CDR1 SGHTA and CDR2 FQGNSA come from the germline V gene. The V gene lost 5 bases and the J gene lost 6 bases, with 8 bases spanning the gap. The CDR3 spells CASSPRANEQFF. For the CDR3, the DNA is TGTGCCAGCAGCCCGAGAGCCAATGAGCAGTTCTTC.

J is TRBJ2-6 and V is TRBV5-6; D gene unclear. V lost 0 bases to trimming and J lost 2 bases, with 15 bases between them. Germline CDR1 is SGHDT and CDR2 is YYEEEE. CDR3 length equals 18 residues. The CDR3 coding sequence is TGTGCCAGCAGCTTGGGGCCAGGTCCCCAAACTGGGGCCAACGTCCTGACTTTC. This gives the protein CASSLGPGPQTGANVLTF. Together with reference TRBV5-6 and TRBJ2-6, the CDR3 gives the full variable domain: DAGVTQSPTHLIKTRGQQVTLRCSPKSGHDTVSWYQQALGQGPQFIFQYYEEEERQRGNFPDRFSGHQFPNYSSELNVNALLLGDSALYLCASSLGPGPQTGANVLTFGAGSRLTVL.

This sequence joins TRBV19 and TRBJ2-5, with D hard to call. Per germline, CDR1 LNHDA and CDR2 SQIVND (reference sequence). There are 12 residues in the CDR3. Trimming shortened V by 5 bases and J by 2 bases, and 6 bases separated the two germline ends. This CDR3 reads CASSYSQETQYF. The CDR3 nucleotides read TGTGCCAGTAGTTATTCTCAAGAGACCCAGTACTTC.

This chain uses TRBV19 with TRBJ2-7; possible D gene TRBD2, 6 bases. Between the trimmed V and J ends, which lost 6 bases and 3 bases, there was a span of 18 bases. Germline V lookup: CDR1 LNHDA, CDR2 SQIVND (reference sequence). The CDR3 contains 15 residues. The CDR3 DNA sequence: TGTGCCAGTAGGGAGGGGCCCTTAGGAATCTACGAGCAGTACTTC. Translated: CASREGPLGIYEQYF.

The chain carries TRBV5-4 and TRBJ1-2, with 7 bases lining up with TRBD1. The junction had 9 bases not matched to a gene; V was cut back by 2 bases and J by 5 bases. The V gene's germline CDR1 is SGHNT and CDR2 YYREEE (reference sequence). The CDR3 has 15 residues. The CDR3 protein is CASSFPFGTAYGYTF. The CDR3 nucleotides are TGTGCCAGCAGCTTCCCGTTCGGGACAGCTTATGGCTACACCTTC.

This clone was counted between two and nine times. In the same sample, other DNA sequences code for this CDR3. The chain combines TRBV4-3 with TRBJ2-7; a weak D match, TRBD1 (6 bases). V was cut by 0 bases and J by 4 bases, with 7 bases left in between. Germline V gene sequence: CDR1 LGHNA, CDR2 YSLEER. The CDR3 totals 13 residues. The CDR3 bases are TGCGCCAGCAGCCAAGACAGGGGATACGAGCAGTACTTC. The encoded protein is CASSQDRGYEQYF.

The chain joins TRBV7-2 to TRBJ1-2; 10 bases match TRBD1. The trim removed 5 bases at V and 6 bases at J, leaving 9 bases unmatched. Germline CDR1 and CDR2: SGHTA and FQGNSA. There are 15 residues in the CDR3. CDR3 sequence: CASSPDRGGINGYTF. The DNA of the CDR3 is TGTGCCAGCAGCCCGGACAGGGGGGGGATTAATGGCTACACCTTC.

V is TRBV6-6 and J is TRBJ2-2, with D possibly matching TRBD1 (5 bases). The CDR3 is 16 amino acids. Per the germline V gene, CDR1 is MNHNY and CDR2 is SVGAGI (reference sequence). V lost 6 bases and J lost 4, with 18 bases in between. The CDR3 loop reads CASRDFSDTFTGELFF. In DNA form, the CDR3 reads TGTGCCAGCAGAGATTTTTCGGACACCTTCACCGGGGAGCTGTTTTTT.

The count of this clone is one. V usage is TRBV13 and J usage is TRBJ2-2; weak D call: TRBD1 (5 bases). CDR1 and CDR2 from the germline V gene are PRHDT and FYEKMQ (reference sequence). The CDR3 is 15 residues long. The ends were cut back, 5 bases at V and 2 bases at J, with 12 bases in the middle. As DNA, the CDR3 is TGTGCCAGCAGCCGGCCCACAGGAAACACCGGGGAGCTGTTTTTT. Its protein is CASSRPTGNTGELFF.

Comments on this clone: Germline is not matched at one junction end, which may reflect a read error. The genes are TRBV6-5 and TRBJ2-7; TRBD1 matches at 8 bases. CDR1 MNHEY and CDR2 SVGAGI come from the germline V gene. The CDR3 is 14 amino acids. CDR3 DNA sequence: TGTGCCAGCAGTTACCCAGGGGGCTCCAACGAGCAGTACTTC. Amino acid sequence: CASSYPGGSNEQYF.

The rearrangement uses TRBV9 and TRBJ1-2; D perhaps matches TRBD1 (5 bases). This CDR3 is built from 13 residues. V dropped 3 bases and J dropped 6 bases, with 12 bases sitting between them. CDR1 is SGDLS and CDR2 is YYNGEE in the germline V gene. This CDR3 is CASSGGEGNGYTF. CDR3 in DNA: TGTGCCAGCAGCGGAGGGGAGGGGAATGGCTACACCTTC.

CDR3 sequence reads: CASSRTSHGYTF. The CDR3 DNA follows: TGTGCCAGCAGCCGGACATCCCATGGCTACACCTTC. The V gene is TRBV2, the J gene TRBJ1-2; maybe TRBD1 (5 bases). V lost 6 bases to trimming and J lost 6 bases, with 11 bases between them. Germline-derived CDR1 and CDR2 are SNHLY and FYNNEI. The CDR3 is 12 amino acids.

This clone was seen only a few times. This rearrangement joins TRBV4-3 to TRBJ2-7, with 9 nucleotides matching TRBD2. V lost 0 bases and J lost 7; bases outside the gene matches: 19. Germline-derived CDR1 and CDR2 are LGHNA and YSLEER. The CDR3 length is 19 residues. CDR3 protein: CASSQDPQAGAGGLREQYF. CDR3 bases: TGCGCCAGCAGCCAAGATCCGCAGGCCGGAGCGGGAGGTTTAAGGGAGCAGTACTTC.